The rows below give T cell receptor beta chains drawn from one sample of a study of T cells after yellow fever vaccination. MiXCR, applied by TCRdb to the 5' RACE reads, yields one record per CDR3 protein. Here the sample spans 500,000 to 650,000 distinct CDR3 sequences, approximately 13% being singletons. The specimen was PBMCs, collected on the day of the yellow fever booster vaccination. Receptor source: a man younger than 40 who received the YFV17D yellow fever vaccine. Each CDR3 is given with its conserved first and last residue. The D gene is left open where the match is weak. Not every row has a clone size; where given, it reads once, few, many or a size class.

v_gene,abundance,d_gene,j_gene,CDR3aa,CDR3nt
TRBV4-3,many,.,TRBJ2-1,CASRYTPSDEQFF,TGCGCCAGCAGGTACACTCCGTCCGATGAGCAGTTCTTC
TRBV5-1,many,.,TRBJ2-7,CASSVEVGYEQYF,TGCGCCAGCAGCGTGGAGGTAGGGTACGAGCAGTACTTC
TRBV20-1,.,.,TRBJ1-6,CSASSWNSPLHF,TGCAGTGCTAGTAGCTGGAATTCACCCCTCCACTTT
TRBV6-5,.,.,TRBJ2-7,CASSYGGLTYEQYF,TGTGCCAGCAGTTACGGCGGACTCACCTACGAGCAGTACTTC
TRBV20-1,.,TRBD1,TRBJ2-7,CSARDFRQGSSYEQYF,TGCAGTGCTAGAGATTTTCGACAGGGGTCCTCCTACGAGCAGTACTTC
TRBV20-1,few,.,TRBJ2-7,CSARVATVQYEQYF,TGCAGTGCTAGAGTTGCGACAGTCCAATACGAGCAGTACTTC
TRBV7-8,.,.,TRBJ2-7,CASSPARAGAYEQYF,TGTGCCAGCAGCCCGGCCAGGGCAGGAGCCTACGAGCAGTACTTC
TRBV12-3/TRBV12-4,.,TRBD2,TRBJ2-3,CASSSGLADSTDTQYF,TGTGCCAGCAGTTCGGGACTAGCGGATAGCACAGATACGCAGTATTTT
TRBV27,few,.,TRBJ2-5,CASSFDVGGRETQYF,TGTGCCAGCAGTTTTGATGTAGGGGGGCGGGAGACCCAGTACTTC
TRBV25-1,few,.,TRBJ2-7,CASSGEREYF,TGTGCCAGCAGTGGGGAGCGGGAGTACTTC
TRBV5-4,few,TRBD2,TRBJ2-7,CASSGGGLNTYEQYF,TGTGCCAGCAGCGGGGGGGGACTGAACACCTACGAGCAGTACTTC
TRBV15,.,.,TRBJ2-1,CATSRDRSGSEQFF,TGTGCCACCAGCAGAGATCGCTCCGGGAGTGAGCAGTTCTTC
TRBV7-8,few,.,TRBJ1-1,CASSQSPRGTEAFF,TGTGCCAGCAGCCAAAGCCCCAGGGGCACTGAAGCTTTCTTT
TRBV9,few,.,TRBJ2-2,CASTRSGAGELFF,TGTGCCAGCACCAGGTCAGGGGCCGGGGAGCTGTTTTTT
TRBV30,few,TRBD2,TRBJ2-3,CAWSLTSGTDTQYF,TGTGCCTGGAGTTTGACTAGCGGGACGGATACGCAGTATTTT
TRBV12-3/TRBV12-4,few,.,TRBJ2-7,CASSRDAPYEQYF,TGTGCCAGCAGCCGGGACGCCCCCTACGAGCAGTACTTC
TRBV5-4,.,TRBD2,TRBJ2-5,CASRRTSGHQETQYF,TGTGCCAGCAGAAGGACTAGCGGGCACCAAGAGACCCAGTACTTC
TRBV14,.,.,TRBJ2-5,CASSQELGRETQYF,TGTGCCAGCAGCCAAGAACTCGGGCGAGAGACCCAGTACTTC
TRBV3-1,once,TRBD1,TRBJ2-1,CASSHGTGYNEQFF,TGTGCCAGCAGCCACGGGACAGGCTACAATGAGCAGTTCTTC
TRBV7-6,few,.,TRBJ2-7,CASSGPGGAYYEQYF,TGTGCCAGCAGCGGCCCCGGGGGCGCCTACTACGAGCAGTACTTC
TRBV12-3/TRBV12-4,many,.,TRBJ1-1,CASSRTANTEAFF,TGTGCCAGCAGTAGGACGGCGAACACTGAAGCTTTCTTT
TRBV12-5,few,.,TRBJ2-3,CASSGHTHADTQYF,TGTGCTAGTTCAGGACACACCCACGCAGATACGCAGTATTTT
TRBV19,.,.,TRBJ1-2,CASRGFEAAGYGYTF,TGTGCCAGTAGGGGCTTCGAAGCCGCAGGGTATGGCTACACCTTC
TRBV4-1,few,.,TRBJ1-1,CASSQGGGVTEAFF,TGCGCCAGCAGCCAAGGGGGGGGAGTCACTGAAGCTTTCTTT
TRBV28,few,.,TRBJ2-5,CASSPGLGGKVETQYF,TGTGCCAGCAGTCCGGGACTGGGCGGGAAGGTGGAGACCCAGTACTTC
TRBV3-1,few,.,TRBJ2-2,CASSQDHPTGELFF,TGTGCCAGCAGCCAAGATCACCCGACCGGGGAGCTGTTTTTT
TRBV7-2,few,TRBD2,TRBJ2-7,CASSLRAGTSGSYEQYF,TGTGCCAGCAGCTTGAGAGCCGGGACTAGCGGCTCCTACGAGCAGTACTTC
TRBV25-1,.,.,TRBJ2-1,CASSDRGVINEQFF,TGTGCCAGCAGTGACAGGGGAGTAATCAATGAGCAGTTCTTC
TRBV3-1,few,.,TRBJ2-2,CASSILGGVGELFF,TGTGCCAGCAGCATACTGGGGGGAGTCGGGGAGCTGTTTTTT
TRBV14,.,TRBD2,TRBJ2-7,CASSQFPAGVASREQYF,TGTGCCAGCAGCCAATTCCCAGCGGGAGTCGCTAGCCGGGAGCAGTACTTC
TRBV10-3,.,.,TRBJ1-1,CAITEHGNTEAFF,TGTGCCATCACCGAACACGGAAACACTGAAGCTTTCTTT
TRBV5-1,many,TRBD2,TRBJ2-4,CASSFSGRQENIQYF,TGCGCCAGCAGCTTTAGCGGGAGACAGGAAAACATTCAGTACTTC
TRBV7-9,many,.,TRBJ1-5,CASSLDQGNQPQHF,TGTGCCAGCAGCCTCGACCAGGGCAATCAGCCCCAGCATTTT
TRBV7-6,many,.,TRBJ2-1,CASSLIDEAGREQFF,TGTGCCAGCAGCTTAATTGATGAAGCGGGTAGAGAGCAGTTCTTC
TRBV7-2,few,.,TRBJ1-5,CASSSLLGINQPQHF,TGTGCCAGCAGCTCCCTTTTAGGCATTAATCAGCCCCAGCATTTT
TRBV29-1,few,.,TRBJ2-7,CSVEEGWGPNEQYF,TGCAGCGTTGAAGAGGGGTGGGGGCCCAACGAGCAGTACTTC
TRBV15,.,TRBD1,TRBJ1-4,CATSPGQVYEKLFF,TGTGCCACCAGCCCGGGACAGGTATATGAAAAACTGTTTTTT